The rows below give T cell receptor beta chains drawn from one sample of a study of T cell responses to AZD1222 COVID-19 vaccine. Profiling relied on immunoSEQ multiplex PCR, and the TCRdb table lists in-frame clones only, not all of them. The sample consists of 95,000 to 100,000 clones, 85% to 90% of them appearing once. Sequences were derived from peripheral blood, sampled 28 days after the second AZD1222 dose. Receptor source: an adult who received the AZD1222 COVID-19 vaccine. CDR3s leave out the opening cysteine and the closing phenylalanine or tryptophan. Each record gives: J gene, V gene, CDR3 protein.

J gene: TRBJ1-1; V gene: TRBV27; CDR3 protein: ASRTGGRAAF
J gene: TRBJ2-1; V gene: TRBV25-1; CDR3 protein: ASSDPLAGSLNEQF
J gene: TRBJ2-7; V gene: TRBV11-2; CDR3 protein: ASSLGPDRVPEQY
J gene: TRBJ1-2; V gene: TRBV19; CDR3 protein: ASSISAARDYYGYT
J gene: TRBJ1-5; V gene: TRBV21-1; CDR3 protein: ASSAQSGGSQPQH
J gene: TRBJ2-3; V gene: TRBV5-1; CDR3 protein: ASSLGSGTSPDTQY
J gene: TRBJ2-2; V gene: TRBV12-5; CDR3 protein: ASGLGLSTGELF
J gene: TRBJ2-5; V gene: TRBV30; CDR3 protein: AWGKDIKRRETQY
J gene: TRBJ2-7; V gene: TRBV6-2/TRBV6-3; CDR3 protein: ASSYSSGLYEQY
J gene: TRBJ1-1; V gene: TRBV7-6; CDR3 protein: ASSLGQGNTEAF
J gene: TRBJ1-2; V gene: TRBV28; CDR3 protein: ASSSGTVNYGYT
J gene: TRBJ2-1; V gene: TRBV5-1; CDR3 protein: ASSLILAGGVSNEQF
J gene: TRBJ1-2; V gene: TRBV6-5; CDR3 protein: ATTSQIYGYT
J gene: TRBJ2-1; V gene: TRBV13; CDR3 protein: ASSLVWGGTSGTYNEQF
J gene: TRBJ2-6; V gene: TRBV6-4; CDR3 protein: ASSERGAQGANVLT
J gene: TRBJ1-5; V gene: TRBV18; CDR3 protein: ASSKGQAVNQPQH
J gene: TRBJ2-2; V gene: TRBV7-2; CDR3 protein: ASSSTLAGFTGELF
J gene: TRBJ2-1; V gene: TRBV4-1; CDR3 protein: ASSQGRAPYNEQF
J gene: TRBJ1-4; V gene: TRBV9; CDR3 protein: ASSVGSNEKLF
J gene: TRBJ1-5; V gene: TRBV4-1; CDR3 protein: ASSQDGNILSNQPQH
J gene: TRBJ2-7; V gene: TRBV18; CDR3 protein: ASSPPGRSSYEQY
J gene: TRBJ2-2; V gene: TRBV20-1; CDR3 protein: SAGQGNELF
J gene: TRBJ2-2; V gene: TRBV27; CDR3 protein: ASSLSVGAGTGELF
J gene: TRBJ2-5; V gene: TRBV5-1; CDR3 protein: ASSLGLAGQETQY
J gene: TRBJ2-7; V gene: TRBV30; CDR3 protein: AWDPNQSGSPWEQY
J gene: TRBJ1-1; V gene: TRBV6-2/TRBV6-3; CDR3 protein: ASSRNTEAF
J gene: TRBJ1-1; V gene: TRBV5-4; CDR3 protein: ASSPSFLGQSIEAF
J gene: TRBJ2-3; V gene: TRBV4-2; CDR3 protein: ASSQVGSGTQY
J gene: TRBJ2-5; V gene: TRBV3-1/TRBV3-2; CDR3 protein: ASNLAGQEQETQY
J gene: TRBJ1-4; V gene: TRBV30; CDR3 protein: AWSVGLTGAEKLF
J gene: TRBJ1-1; V gene: TRBV5-6; CDR3 protein: ASSLLENTEAF
J gene: TRBJ1-1; V gene: TRBV2; CDR3 protein: ASSVQGRNTEAF
J gene: TRBJ1-1; V gene: TRBV10-1; CDR3 protein: ASSVGTVRYTEAF
J gene: TRBJ2-2; V gene: TRBV10-2; CDR3 protein: ASSDWGGTSGSAFGELF
J gene: TRBJ1-2; V gene: TRBV19; CDR3 protein: ASSIDRGQRNYGYT
J gene: TRBJ2-2; V gene: TRBV5-4; CDR3 protein: ASSWPGGFGGELF
J gene: TRBJ1-3; V gene: TRBV5-1; CDR3 protein: ASSVTGNTGNTIY
J gene: TRBJ1-1; V gene: TRBV28; CDR3 protein: ASSFSGQGWTEAF
J gene: TRBJ1-1; V gene: TRBV7-2; CDR3 protein: ASSLQSFMNTEAF
J gene: TRBJ1-1; V gene: TRBV21-1; CDR3 protein: ASSYSGTGGAFNLETEAF
J gene: TRBJ1-6; V gene: TRBV28; CDR3 protein: ASSRGQGGSPLH
J gene: TRBJ2-3; V gene: TRBV5-1; CDR3 protein: ASSLAVDHTDTQY
J gene: TRBJ2-2; V gene: TRBV28; CDR3 protein: ASSLFRGGNTGELF
J gene: TRBJ2-7; V gene: TRBV11-2; CDR3 protein: ASSLGSVTFTYEQY
J gene: TRBJ1-3; V gene: TRBV5-6; CDR3 protein: ASSPLIRGSGNTIY
J gene: TRBJ1-2; V gene: TRBV12-3/TRBV12-4; CDR3 protein: ASSFGNRDGYT
J gene: TRBJ2-7; V gene: TRBV6-5; CDR3 protein: ASLTPPYEQY
J gene: TRBJ2-7; V gene: TRBV10-2; CDR3 protein: ASLDLDYEQY
J gene: TRBJ2-6; V gene: TRBV19; CDR3 protein: ASSNLQGPGANVLT
J gene: TRBJ2-1; V gene: TRBV5-6; CDR3 protein: ASSFGGSNNEQF
J gene: TRBJ2-3; V gene: TRBV30; CDR3 protein: AWSAGRESDTQY
J gene: TRBJ1-2; V gene: TRBV4-1; CDR3 protein: ASSSPGGRPNYGYT
J gene: TRBJ1-5; V gene: TRBV19; CDR3 protein: ASSISGRLNQPQH
J gene: TRBJ2-7; V gene: TRBV5-1; CDR3 protein: ASSFTGTGSREQY
J gene: TRBJ2-7; V gene: TRBV9; CDR3 protein: ASSAGTSDYEQY